Listed below are T cell receptor beta chains from one sample, sequenced in a study of T cell responses to AZD1222 COVID-19 vaccine. Clones were read by immunoSEQ multiplex PCR, and TCRdb kept only the in-frame ones, dropping some. The profile shows about 140,000 clones, roughly 92% of them singletons. This specimen consisted of peripheral blood, obtained 28 days after the second AZD1222 dose. These receptors originate from an adult who received the AZD1222 COVID-19 vaccine. The CDR3 runs from the conserved cysteine through the conserved F or W. A D gene is named only where the DNA matches it firmly. Not all rows give a size; the values are once, few, many and, for expanded clones, a class.

cdr3_nt	cdr3_aa	cdr3_length	v_call	j_call	d_call	clone_size
TGTGCCACCAGTGACACCAGCGGAACCAACACCGGGGAGCTGTTTTTT	CATSDTSGTNTGELFF	16	TRBV24-1	TRBJ2-2	.	once
TGTGCCAGCAGGCGGGAGGGCACAGATACGCAGTATTTT	CASRREGTDTQYF	13	TRBV27	TRBJ2-3	TRBD2	.
TGTGCCAGCAGTGGAGACAGGAACGAGCAGTACTTC	CASSGDRNEQYF	12	TRBV2	TRBJ2-7	.	.
TGTGCCAGCAGCCTCCGGGACAGGGAAGTTTGGGTAAACATTCAGTACTTC	CASSLRDREVWVNIQYF	17	TRBV7-2	TRBJ2-4	TRBD1	.
TGCAGCGTTCACCAGGGGAACACTGAAGCTTTCTTT	CSVHQGNTEAFF	12	TRBV29-1	TRBJ1-1	.	.
TGTGCCAGCAGCCTGACAGGGGGCCAAGAGACCCAGTACTTC	CASSLTGGQETQYF	14	TRBV7-9	TRBJ2-5	TRBD1	.
TGTGCCAGCAGTGGCGACAGGGCAACTAATGAAAAACTGTTTTTT	CASSGDRATNEKLFF	15	TRBV2	TRBJ1-4	TRBD1	.
TGTGCCAGCAGTTACTCACGTAAGGGGGCTGAAGCTTTCTTT	CASSYSRKGAEAFF	14	TRBV6-5	TRBJ1-1	.	.
TGTGCCAGCAGAGACTCAGGGGTGGGTCAGCCCCAGCATTTT	CASRDSGVGQPQHF	14	TRBV6-5	TRBJ1-5	.	.
TGTGCCAGCAACCCCAGGACTAGCGGGAGGGCCTGGAAGACCCAGTACTTC	CASNPRTSGRAWKTQYF	17	TRBV28	TRBJ2-5	TRBD2	.